Following are 15 T cell receptor beta chains from one sample sequenced in a study of CD8 T cells in ankylosing spondylitis. TCRdb analysed the 5' RACE reads with MiXCR anew, one entry per CDR3 protein. The data show just under 95,000 distinct CDR3 sequences, with approximately 9% seen just once and 5.1% held by the top ten. Sequencing was done on a sample of blood, either unsorted or a sorted T cell fraction (not recorded which). These receptors were obtained from a male donor with ankylosing spondylitis or in good health (not recorded which).

In its sample, this clonotype was seen many times. The V call is TRBV5-4, the J call TRBJ1-2, with D unresolved. The CDR3 has 14 residues. CDR1 SGHNT and CDR2 YYREEE come from the germline V gene (reference sequence). V was trimmed by 0 bases and J by 5 bases, leaving 11 bases between them. The CDR3 here is CASSLVSGSYGYTF. In DNA form, the CDR3 reads TGTGCCAGCAGCTTGGTGTCGGGAAGTTATGGCTACACCTTC.

This clonotype was seen repeatedly, ten times or more. This chain joins TRBV5-1 and TRBJ2-1; D is unresolved. Germline values: CDR1 SGHRS, CDR2 YFSETQ. This CDR3 region has 12 residues. Trimming took 5 bases from V and 7 from J, leaving 10 bases between them. The CDR3 DNA is TGCGCCAGCAGTGGCAATGGGAATGAGCAGTTCTTC. Translated, it gives CASSGNGNEQFF.

This clonotype was detected many times. The gene calls are TRBV5-5 and TRBJ1-1, with D hard to call. The V gene lost 3 bases and the J gene lost 0 bases, with 12 bases spanning the gap. Germline loops: CDR1 SGHKS, CDR2 YYEKEE (reference sequence). The CDR3 is made up of 15 amino acids. The CDR3 protein is CASSSRPDVNTEAFF. The CDR3 nucleotides read TGTGCCAGCAGCTCGCGACCGGATGTGAACACTGAAGCTTTCTTT.

This clonotype was seen many times. V gene TRBV7-3 combines with J gene TRBJ2-1; 8 nucleotides agree with TRBD2. Per the germline V gene, CDR1 is SGHTA and CDR2 is FQGTGA. The CDR3 covers 15 residues. Unmatched junction bases numbered 3, after V lost 1 base and J lost 4 bases. The CDR3: CASSLITSGYNEQFF. CDR3 bases: TGTGCCAGCAGCTTAATTACTAGCGGATACAATGAGCAGTTCTTC.

This clonotype has ten or more counts. This chain connects TRBV25-1 to TRBJ2-1; possible D gene TRBD1, 7 bases. CDR1 and CDR2 from the germline V gene are MGHDK and SYGVNS. V lost 6 bases and J lost 4, with 13 bases in between. This CDR3 contains 14 residues. CDR3 sequence (DNA): TGTGCCAGCAGCCCAGGGGGGATATACAATGAGCAGTTCTTC. This sequence encodes CASSPGGIYNEQFF.

This clonotype was observed a handful of times. This CDR3 reads CASRARTGEDEQYF. The CDR3 coding sequence is TGTGCCAGCAGGGCCAGGACAGGAGAGGACGAGCAGTACTTC. This rearrangement joins TRBV5-5 to TRBJ2-7; 7 bases map to TRBD1. The germline gives CDR1 SGHKS, CDR2 YYEKEE (reference sequence). V shed 5 bases and J 5 bases; nucleotides not matched to a gene: 10. The CDR3 covers 14 residues.

This clonotype occurred many times. The rearrangement uses TRBV6-2 or TRBV6-3 and TRBJ1-2; D gene uncertain. The CDR3 is 11 amino acids. The germline V gene has CDR1 MNHEY and CDR2 SVGEGT. V gave up 3 bases and J gave up 6 bases, with 5 bases separating them. The CDR3 bases are TGTGCCAGCAGTTATCAGAATGGCTACACCTTC. This codes for CASSYQNGYTF.

There are many counts of this clonotype. This sequence joins TRBV11-2 and TRBJ2-5, with 10 bases aligning to TRBD1. The V segment lost 5 bases and the J segment 1 base; nucleotides outside the gene matches: 7. This CDR3 region has 16 residues. Per the germline V gene, CDR1 is SGHAT and CDR2 is FQNNGV. The CDR3 DNA reads as TGTGCCAGCAGCGACTACCGGGACAGGGGCCAAGAGACCCAGTACTTC. Protein product: CASSDYRDRGQETQYF.

There are many counts of this clonotype. The chain carries TRBV12-3 or TRBV12-4 and TRBJ2-1, with D tentatively TRBD1 or TRBD2 (6 bases each). The CDR3 is 14 residues long. Trimming left V 6 bases short and J 3 bases short, with 12 bases between. CDR3 sequence: CASSLGGNYNEQFF. The CDR3 nucleotides are TGTGCCAGCAGCCTAGGGGGGAACTACAATGAGCAGTTCTTC.

This clonotype was recorded many times. This chain links TRBV20-1 with TRBJ2-4; no firm D call. The germline V gene has CDR1 DFQATT and CDR2 SNEGSKA (reference sequence). The CDR3 is 15 amino acids. V dropped 3 bases and J dropped 0 bases, with 12 bases sitting between them. CDR3 nucleotides: TGCAGTGCTAGTTCCCTAGGTAGAGCCAAAAACATTCAGTACTTC. Protein sequence: CSASSLGRAKNIQYF.

This clonotype was counted a few times. The rearrangement joins TRBV2 to TRBJ2-7; D remains ambiguous. CDR1 and CDR2 (germline): SNHLY, FYNNEI. Trimming stripped 2 bases from V and 4 bases from J, with 24 bases between. This CDR3 has 18 amino acids. CDR3 in DNA: TGTGCCAGCAGTGAACTCCGGGCTGGGTCAGTTGGTAGTTACGAGCAGTACTTC. It specifies CASSELRAGSVGSYEQYF.

This clonotype was picked up many times. The V gene is TRBV27, the J gene TRBJ1-2; D might be TRBD1 (5 bases). This CDR3 comprises 14 residues. V lost 5 bases to trimming and J lost 1 base, with 11 bases between them. Germline V CDR1 and CDR2: MNHEY, SMNVEV (reference sequence). CDR3 sequence: CASSAGPVNYGYTF. CDR3 in DNA: TGTGCCAGCAGTGCAGGGCCGGTTAACTATGGCTACACCTTC.

Regarding this clonotype: This sequence may be a read error, since a much larger clone differs from it by one base. V and J are TRBV12-3 or TRBV12-4 and TRBJ1-5, with TRBD1 matching 9 bases. This CDR3 comprises 19 residues. CDR3 DNA: TGTGCCATCAGTCCGAATCCGGGACAGGGCTTAGGAAGCAATCAGCCCCAGCATTTT. This codes for CAISPNPGQGLGSNQPQHF.

This clonotype was recorded at least ten times. V gene TRBV20-1 combines with J gene TRBJ2-1; D gene ambiguous. CDR1 is DFQATT and CDR2 is SNEGSKA in the germline V gene (reference sequence). V lost 2 bases and J 4 bases, leaving 9 bases between the germline ends. The CDR3 spans 13 residues. In DNA form, the CDR3 reads TGCAGTGCTAGACCCGGGCGTTACAATGAGCAGTTCTTC. Its protein is CSARPGRYNEQFF.

Ten or more counts support this clonotype. The chain is built from TRBV29-1 and TRBJ2-7; D tentatively reads TRBD1 or TRBD2 (5 bases each). The germline V and J ends were trimmed by 7 bases and 6 bases, with 16 bases remaining between them. CDR1 and CDR2 from the germline V gene are SQVTM and ANQGSEA. CDR3 length: 12 amino acids. CDR3 sequence reads: CSADGGVGEQYF. CDR3 DNA: TGCAGCGCCGATGGGGGAGTGGGCGAGCAGTACTTC.